The clone carrying this T cell receptor beta chain came up once. The data originate from a study of blood T cell repertoires in COVID-19. Background on the study: Samples of COVID-19 (acute and convalescent) were obtained from the United States, Italy and Spain. T cells, B-cell-depleted T cells, or PBMCs supplied cDNA or gDNA.

In the source study's methods: How many nucleated cells were present was estimated from reference gene primer amplification. Only in-frame clones appear in the TCRdb table, and some are missing; sequencing was by immunoSEQ multiplex PCR. V, J and clone size reflect that table, while D and trimming were determined from the DNA. The repertoire has over 110,000 clones, more than 65% of them found once; the top ten carry approximately 10%. The germline V gene encodes CDR1 MDHEN and CDR2 SYDVKM. V was cut by 7 bases and J by 2 bases, with 19 bases left in between. CDR3 length: 16 amino acids. This sequence joins TRBV28 and TRBJ2-3, with D hard to call. Sequencing input: peripheral blood. The origin of this receptor is a man aged 60 to 69 with active or convalescent COVID-19. The CDR3 region has the DNA TGTGCCAGCACTACCCTCTCGGCGGAAGACACAGATACGCAGTATTTT. It yields the protein CASTTLSAEDTDTQYF.